The entry that follows covers one TCR beta chain sequence. Its antigen is undetermined. The treatment was: about 20 received Ad26.COV2.S at low or high dose, single or two shots; several received placebo; per-sample allocation not given. All samples were drawn on day 63, counting from the first vaccine or placebo injection. A Boston donor was an adult aged 18-55 years. This entry belongs to a study of Ad26.COV2.S vaccination and SARS-CoV-2 variants. Assay: immunoSEQ multiplex PCR; the TCRdb copy retains only in-frame clones and omits some. This sample has about 440,000 clones, with around 91% found just once. The study, taken as a whole, reports: Quantification of TCR breadth and depth may have yielded underestimates of total T cell responses.

The sequencing here drew on peripheral blood, taken in a trial of Ad26.COV2.S vaccine versus placebo. The sequence came from a person aged 18-65 years who received the Ad26.COV2.S COVID-19 vaccine or a placebo.

The CDR3 loop is CSASERLQAFSNQPQHF. The CDR3, as DNA: TGCAGTGCTAGTGAACGGTTACAGGCCTTTAGCAATCAGCCCCAGCATTTT. J is TRBJ1-5 and V is TRBV20-1, with D possibly being TRBD1 (5 bases). V lost 3 bases and J lost 0, with 18 bases in between. CDR3 size: 17 residues. Per germline, CDR1 DFQATT and CDR2 SNEGSKA (reference sequence).